The rows below give T cell receptor beta chains drawn from one sample of a study of T cell responses to AZD1222 COVID-19 vaccine. This table comes from immunoSEQ multiplex PCR, and its TCRdb copy is limited to in-frame clones, with some not included. The sample shows about 180,000 clones, roughly 92% of them seen only once. The sequenced sample was peripheral blood, obtained on day 0 of AZD1222 vaccination. These receptors were obtained from an adult in good health. Both conserved end residues are part of each CDR3. Not every row has a clone size; where given, it reads once, few, many or a size class.

TRBV6-5	.	TRBJ2-7	CASSYIRDRDYEQYF
TRBV21-1	.	TRBJ1-3	CASSKEMRDRATSGNTIYF
TRBV19	.	TRBJ2-1	CASTKTGPLYNEQFF
TRBV7-9	.	TRBJ2-1	CASSLTVNEQFF
TRBV7-9	.	TRBJ2-7	CASSLAGYYEQYF
TRBV6-5	.	TRBJ1-1	CASSYSTANTEAFF
TRBV25-1	.	TRBJ1-2	CATRDRGSPSGYTF
TRBV29-1	.	TRBJ1-1	CSGQQMNTEAFF
TRBV2	.	TRBJ2-3	CASSEMFITDTQYF
TRBV5-1	.	TRBJ1-2	CASSLNDGANYGYTF
TRBV11-2	.	TRBJ2-7	CASSLVPGLAGLDEQYF
TRBV18	once	TRBJ2-2	CASSPPDQFYTGELFF
TRBV29-1	.	TRBJ1-2	CSPTGYTF
TRBV27	once	TRBJ1-3	CASSFGLGSGNTIYF
TRBV3-1/TRBV3-2	.	TRBJ2-2	CASSRPTSLNTGELFF
TRBV7-9	once	TRBJ2-5	CASFKTGLAGRDKETQYF
TRBV5-5	.	TRBJ1-3	CASSLIRAGNTIYF
TRBV29-1	.	TRBJ1-2	CSVRTNYGYTF
TRBV11-3	once	TRBJ2-2	CASSLHRRGTGELFF
TRBV5-1	.	TRBJ1-2	CASSLDGEYGYTF
TRBV14	.	TRBJ1-2	CASSQEGGGYTF
TRBV25-1	.	TRBJ1-3	CASSEWVGGTDTIYF
TRBV11-2	.	TRBJ2-7	CASSLTGVEQYF
TRBV5-8	.	TRBJ2-1	CASRRSGPSYNEQFF
TRBV14	.	TRBJ1-1	CASSLRTGGIGGDTEAFF
TRBV19	.	TRBJ1-6	CASSGDSSYNSPLHF
TRBV11-2	.	TRBJ2-7	CASSLSGGHEQYF
TRBV6-6	.	TRBJ2-5	CASSYLAGVAETQYF
TRBV27	.	TRBJ2-1	CASSPWDRYNEQFF
TRBV6-2/TRBV6-3	.	TRBJ1-1	CASSYRQPNTEAFF
TRBV2	.	TRBJ2-1	CASSVGGGEPLYNEQFF
TRBV7-2	.	TRBJ1-3	CASSLATRAGNTIYF
TRBV2	.	TRBJ1-2	CASSEQNFRGGNYGYTF
TRBV20-1	once	TRBJ1-1	CSARGFTEAFF
TRBV5-4	.	TRBJ1-1	CASSPGSLNMNTEAFF
TRBV28	.	TRBJ2-7	CASRRQGWSYEQYF
TRBV10-2	.	TRBJ1-5	CASSDGRTRPNQPQHF
TRBV7-8	.	TRBJ2-2	CASSLGRTSGANTGELFF
TRBV6-1	few	TRBJ1-5	CASSEVGGFNQPQHF
TRBV6-6	.	TRBJ1-1	CASSYEEKNTEAFF
TRBV5-6	.	TRBJ2-7	CASSVRDRRFGQYF
TRBV19	once	TRBJ1-5	CASSWGGLSNQPQHF
TRBV10-3	.	TRBJ1-1	CAISEPGQGATEAFF
TRBV29-1	.	TRBJ2-1	CSVFPGQGSNEQFF
TRBV2	.	TRBJ1-2	CASSDDWAIYGYTF
TRBV7-9	.	TRBJ2-2	CALSANTGELFF
TRBV23-1	.	TRBJ1-3	CAFKLPHTIYF
TRBV12-5	.	TRBJ2-5	CASGLDGQPQETQYF
TRBV6-5	.	TRBJ2-5	CASALQETQYF
TRBV5-4	once	TRBJ1-6	CASSSGHLDNSPLHF
TRBV6-1	.	TRBJ2-7	CASIEYPGPLGTYF
TRBV3-1/TRBV3-2	.	TRBJ1-2	CASSPSVPLLHF
TRBV27	.	TRBJ1-1	CASSWGRGQGKAEAFF
TRBV5-1	.	TRBJ2-2	CASSTSRDTNTGELFF
TRBV4-1	.	TRBJ2-5	CASSQGQGGTQYF